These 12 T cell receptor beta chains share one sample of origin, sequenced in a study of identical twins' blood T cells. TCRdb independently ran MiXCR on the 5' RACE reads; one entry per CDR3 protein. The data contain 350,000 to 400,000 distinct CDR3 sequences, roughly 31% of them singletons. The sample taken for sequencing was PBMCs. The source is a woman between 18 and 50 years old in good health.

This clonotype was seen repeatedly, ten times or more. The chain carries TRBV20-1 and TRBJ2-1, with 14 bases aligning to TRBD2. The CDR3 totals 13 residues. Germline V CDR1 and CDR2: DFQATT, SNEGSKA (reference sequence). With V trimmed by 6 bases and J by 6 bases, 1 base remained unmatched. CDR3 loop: CSATSGGVNEQFF. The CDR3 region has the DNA TGCAGTGCGACTAGCGGGGGGGTCAATGAGCAGTTCTTC.

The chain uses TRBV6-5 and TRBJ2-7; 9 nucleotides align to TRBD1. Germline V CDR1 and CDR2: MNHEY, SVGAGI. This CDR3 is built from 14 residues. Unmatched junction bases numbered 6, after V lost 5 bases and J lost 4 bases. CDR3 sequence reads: CASSNGTGLYEQYF. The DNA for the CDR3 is TGTGCCAGCAGTAACGGGACAGGGTTGTACGAGCAGTACTTC.

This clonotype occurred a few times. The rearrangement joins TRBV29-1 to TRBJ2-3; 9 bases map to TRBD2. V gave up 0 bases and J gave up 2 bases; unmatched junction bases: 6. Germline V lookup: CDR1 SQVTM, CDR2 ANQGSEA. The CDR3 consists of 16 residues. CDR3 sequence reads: CSVEDRLAANTDTQYF. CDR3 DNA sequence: TGCAGCGTTGAAGATAGACTAGCGGCGAACACAGATACGCAGTATTTT.

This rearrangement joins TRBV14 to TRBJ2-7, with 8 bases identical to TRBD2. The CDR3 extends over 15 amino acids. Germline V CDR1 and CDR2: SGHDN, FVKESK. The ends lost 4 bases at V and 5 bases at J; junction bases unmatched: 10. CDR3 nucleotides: TGTGCCAGCAGCCCACAGACTAGCGCGAGGAACGAGCAGTACTTC. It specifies CASSPQTSARNEQYF.

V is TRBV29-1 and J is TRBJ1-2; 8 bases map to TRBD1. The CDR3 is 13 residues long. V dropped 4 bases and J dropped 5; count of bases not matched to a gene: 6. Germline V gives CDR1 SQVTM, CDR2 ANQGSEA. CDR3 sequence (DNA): TGCAGCGTTGGGGACAGGTTATCATATGGCTACACCTTC. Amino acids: CSVGDRLSYGYTF.

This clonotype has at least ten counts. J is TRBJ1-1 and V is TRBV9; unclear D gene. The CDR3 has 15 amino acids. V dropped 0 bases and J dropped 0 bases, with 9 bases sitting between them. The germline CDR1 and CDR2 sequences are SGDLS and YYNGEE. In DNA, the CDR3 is TGTGCCAGCAGCGTAGACCCAGCTTTGAACACTGAAGCTTTCTTT. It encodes CASSVDPALNTEAFF.

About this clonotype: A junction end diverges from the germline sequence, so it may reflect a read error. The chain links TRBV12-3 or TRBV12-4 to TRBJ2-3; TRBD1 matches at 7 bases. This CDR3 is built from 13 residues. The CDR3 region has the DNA TGTGCCAGTTCGCTAGGTGGGACAGATACGCAGTGTTTT. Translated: CASSLGGTDTQCF.

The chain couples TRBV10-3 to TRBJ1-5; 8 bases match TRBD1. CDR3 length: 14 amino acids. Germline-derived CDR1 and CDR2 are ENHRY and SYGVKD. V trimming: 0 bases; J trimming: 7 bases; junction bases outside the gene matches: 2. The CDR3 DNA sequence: TGTGCCATCAGTGAGTCGACAGGGGACCAGCCCCAGCATTTT. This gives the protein CAISESTGDQPQHF.

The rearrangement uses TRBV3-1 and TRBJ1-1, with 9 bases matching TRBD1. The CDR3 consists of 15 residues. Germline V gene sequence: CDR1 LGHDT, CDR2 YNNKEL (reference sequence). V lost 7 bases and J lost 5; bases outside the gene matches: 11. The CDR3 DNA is TGTGCCAGCAACCCGTGGGACAGGGAGGATACTGAAGCTTTCTTT. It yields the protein CASNPWDREDTEAFF. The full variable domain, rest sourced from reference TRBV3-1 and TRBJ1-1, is DTAVSQTPKYLVTQMGNDKSIKCEQNLGHDTMYWYKQDSKKFLKIMFSYNNKELIINETVPNRFSPKSPDKAHLNLHINSLELGDSAVYFCASNPWDREDTEAFFGQGTRLTVV.

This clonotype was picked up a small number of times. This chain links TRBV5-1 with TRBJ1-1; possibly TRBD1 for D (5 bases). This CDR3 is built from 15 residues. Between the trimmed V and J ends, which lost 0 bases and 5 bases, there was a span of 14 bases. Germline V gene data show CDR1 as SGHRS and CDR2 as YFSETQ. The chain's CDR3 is CASSLDGQGRTEAFF. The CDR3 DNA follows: TGCGCCAGCAGCTTGGACGGCCAGGGTCGGACTGAAGCTTTCTTT.

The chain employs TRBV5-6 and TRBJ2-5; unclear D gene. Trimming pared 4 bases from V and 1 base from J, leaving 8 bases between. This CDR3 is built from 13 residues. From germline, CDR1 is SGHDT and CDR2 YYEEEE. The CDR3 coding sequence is TGTGCCAGCAGCCCTAATACCCAAGAGACCCAGTACTTC. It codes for CASSPNTQETQYF.

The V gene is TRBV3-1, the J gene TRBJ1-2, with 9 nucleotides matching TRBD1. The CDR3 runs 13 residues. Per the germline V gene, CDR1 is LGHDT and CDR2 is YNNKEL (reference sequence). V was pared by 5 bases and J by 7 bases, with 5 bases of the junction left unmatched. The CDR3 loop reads CASSTTDRGGYTF. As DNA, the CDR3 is TGTGCCAGCAGCACAACGGACAGGGGTGGCTACACCTTC.